The rows below give T cell receptor beta chains drawn from one sample of a study of post-analysis software for immune sequencing data. TCRdb used MiXCR to reprocess the PCR reads, holding one entry per CDR3 protein. Among roughly 650,000 distinct CDR3 sequences, more than 50% were seen once, and the ten largest hold about 11%. The specimen sequenced was blood. The origin of the receptors is a girl aged 2 to 10 with multiple sclerosis. Both conserved end residues are part of each CDR3. The order of the fields is V gene, D gene, clone size, J gene, CDR3 protein, CDR3 DNA. D genes are given only for firm matches. A clone size is listed for some rows: how often the clone was seen (once, few, many), or a class if it is expanded.

>TRBV7-2|TRBD1|-|TRBJ1-1
CASSLARGPNAEAFF
TGTGCCAGCAGCTTAGCGAGGGGGCCCAACGCTGAAGCTTTCTTT
>TRBV7-3|TRBD2|-|TRBJ2-3
CASSPRGAGGADTQYF
TGTGCCAGCAGTCCTAGGGGAGCGGGAGGGGCAGATACGCAGTATTTT
>TRBV29-1|-|once|TRBJ2-7
CSVLDASSYEQYF
TGCAGCGTTCTTGACGCGAGCTCCTACGAGCAGTACTTC
>TRBV29-1|-|-|TRBJ1-5
CSVGHSNQPQHF
TGCAGCGTTGGCCACAGCAATCAGCCCCAGCATTTT
>TRBV4-1|TRBD2|few|TRBJ2-1
CASSGPTSGRDNEQFF
TGCGCCAGCAGCGGCCCGACTAGCGGGAGAGACAATGAGCAGTTCTTC
>TRBV12-3/TRBV12-4|TRBD2|-|TRBJ2-3
CVSSTWTSGGSTDTQYF
TGTGTCAGCAGTACGTGGACTAGCGGGGGGTCCACAGATACGCAGTATTTT
>TRBV12-3/TRBV12-4|TRBD1|-|TRBJ2-4
CASSPGQGQYF
TGTGCCAGCAGTCCCGGACAGGGCCAGTACTTC
>TRBV20-1|TRBD1|-|TRBJ1-6
CSARDRRTGEGWDSPLHF
TGCAGTGCTAGAGATAGGAGGACAGGGGAGGGTTGGGATTCACCCCTCCACTTT
>TRBV10-2|-|few|TRBJ2-5
CASSDGRGDETQYF
TGCGCCAGCAGCGATGGGAGAGGGGACGAGACCCAGTACTTC
>TRBV7-2|-|-|TRBJ2-2
CASSWTANTGELFF
TGTGCCAGCAGTTGGACAGCGAACACCGGGGAGCTGTTTTTT
>TRBV7-9|TRBD2|-|TRBJ2-5
CAGSPLPSGRLQETQYF
TGTGCCGGCAGCCCCCTGCCTAGCGGGAGACTCCAAGAGACCCAGTACTTC
>TRBV20-1|-|-|TRBJ1-1
CMLGVSVTEAFF
TGCATGCTCGGGGTATCGGTCACTGAAGCTTTCTTT
>TRBV3-1|-|-|TRBJ2-1
CASSPVTGGPVPYNEQFF
TGTGCCAGCAGCCCCGTAACGGGCGGGCCGGTACCCTACAATGAGCAGTTCTTC
>TRBV6-6|TRBD2|few|TRBJ2-5
CASSYAWGGETQYF
TGTGCCAGCAGTTACGCCTGGGGGGGAGAGACCCAGTACTTC
>TRBV11-2|-|once|TRBJ2-7
CASSLVANSYEQYF
TGTGCCAGCAGCTTAGTGGCCAATTCCTACGAGCAGTACTTC
>TRBV20-1|-|-|TRBJ2-5
CSARVNGGRETQYF
TGCAGTGCTAGAGTGAACGGGGGCAGAGAGACCCAGTACTTC
>TRBV5-5|-|-|TRBJ1-2
CASSLVLTENYGYTF
TGTGCCAGCAGCTTGGTGTTAACGGAGAACTATGGCTACACCTTC
>TRBV5-1|TRBD2|-|TRBJ2-3
CASSTLAGSDTQYF
TGCGCCAGCAGCACCTTAGCGGGATCAGATACGCAGTATTTT
>TRBV7-8|TRBD2|-|TRBJ2-5
CASGLALQETQYF
TGTGCCAGCGGACTAGCGTTGCAAGAGACCCAGTACTTC
>TRBV27|-|-|TRBJ2-7
CASSLGSDRKQYF
TGTGCCAGCAGTCTTGGATCAGACAGGAAACAGTACTTC
>TRBV29-1|TRBD2|few|TRBJ2-1
CSVVLAGVINEQFF
TGCAGCGTGGTACTAGCGGGAGTGATCAATGAGCAGTTCTTC
>TRBV6-6|-|-|TRBJ2-3
CASSYPGGTDTQYF
TGTGCCAGCAGTTACCCGGGGGGCACAGATACGCAGTATTTT
>TRBV18|-|-|TRBJ2-5
CASWDTSRETQYF
TGTGCCAGCTGGGACACGTCGAGGGAGACCCAGTACTTC
>TRBV5-1|-|once|TRBJ1-4
CASSWLLPDEKLFF
TGCGCCAGCAGCTGGTTACTTCCGGACGAAAAACTGTTTTTT
>TRBV12-3/TRBV12-4|-|once|TRBJ1-4
CASSPSGRSREKLFF
TGTGCCAGCAGTCCCTCAGGGCGGTCGAGAGAAAAACTGTTTTTT
>TRBV20-1|-|few|TRBJ2-3
CSAGPVGPAGSDTQYF
TGCAGTGCCGGACCCGTGGGACCGGCGGGGTCAGATACGCAGTATTTT
>TRBV13|-|-|TRBJ2-1
CASSLEPSATQFF
TGTGCCAGCAGCTTAGAGCCGAGCGCGACCCAGTTCTTC
>TRBV6-5|-|few|TRBJ2-1
CASRQGWNEQFF
TGTGCCAGCAGACAGGGTTGGAATGAGCAGTTCTTC
>TRBV29-1|-|few|TRBJ2-3
CTSVGRLTDTQYF
TGCACCTCCGTGGGGCGGCTCACAGATACGCAGTATTTT
>TRBV5-1|-|-|TRBJ2-6
CASSLLYRPSGANVLTF
TGCGCCAGCAGCTTATTATACAGGCCCTCTGGGGCCAACGTCCTGACTTTC
>TRBV29-1|-|-|TRBJ2-1
CSVVGGGAGNEQFF
TGCAGCGTTGTAGGAGGGGGGGCAGGAAATGAGCAGTTCTTC
>TRBV4-3|TRBD2|-|TRBJ2-5
CASSRGTSGAETQYF
TGCGCCAGCAGCCGAGGGACTAGCGGCGCGGAGACCCAGTACTTC
>TRBV28|-|-|TRBJ2-5
CASSLQGNVEETQYF
TGTGCCAGCAGTTTGCAAGGGAACGTTGAAGAGACCCAGTACTTC
>TRBV12-3/TRBV12-4|TRBD1|-|TRBJ1-5
CASSVTGGVNQPQHF
TGTGCCAGCAGTGTTACAGGGGGCGTAAATCAGCCCCAGCATTTT
>TRBV4-3|-|-|TRBJ1-6
CASKGNNNSPLHF
TGCGCCAGCAAGGGAAATAATAATTCACCCCTCCACTTT
>TRBV20-1|TRBD2|-|TRBJ2-7
CSATLAGVTYEQYF
TGCAGTGCAACTCTAGCGGGGGTTACCTACGAGCAGTACTTC
>TRBV29-1|-|-|TRBJ2-6
CSVQVSSGANVLTF
TGCAGCGTCCAGGTTAGCTCTGGGGCCAACGTCCTGACTTTC
>TRBV13|-|-|TRBJ2-7
CASSSTAFSLEQYF
TGTGCCAGCAGCTCCACTGCGTTTTCATTGGAGCAGTACTTC
>TRBV5-1|TRBD1|-|TRBJ1-4
CASSFQGQVNEKLFF
TGCGCCAGCAGCTTTCAAGGACAGGTTAATGAAAAACTGTTTTTT
>TRBV7-2|-|-|TRBJ2-1
CASSPQGLGGYHNEQFF
TGTGCCAGCAGCCCCCAAGGGTTAGGCGGATACCACAATGAGCAGTTCTTC
>TRBV5-6|-|-|TRBJ2-5
CASSLGGREGETQYF
TGTGCCAGCAGCTTGGGGGGGCGCGAGGGGGAGACCCAGTACTTC
>TRBV12-5|-|-|TRBJ2-1
CASGSTPTVDEQFF
TGTGCTAGTGGTTCGACCCCGACCGTCGATGAGCAGTTCTTC
>TRBV7-9|-|-|TRBJ2-3
CASSRDRDILTDTQYF
TGTGCCAGCAGCCGGGACCGGGACATCCTTACAGATACGCAGTATTTT
>TRBV2|TRBD2|-|TRBJ2-7
CASSERTSGGSPYEQYF
TGTGCCAGCAGTGAGAGGACTAGCGGGGGCTCTCCCTACGAGCAGTACTTC
>TRBV25-1|TRBD1|-|TRBJ2-5
CASTHLVRDRGQEETQYF
TGTGCCAGCACTCATCTAGTCCGGGACAGGGGGCAAGAAGAGACCCAGTACTTC
>TRBV20-1|TRBD2|-|TRBJ2-7
CSARNPTSGDEQYF
TGCAGTGCTAGAAACCCGACTAGCGGAGATGAGCAGTACTTC
>TRBV20-1|TRBD2|once|TRBJ2-1
CSTREGSGRGNEQFF
TGCAGTACTAGAGAGGGCAGCGGGAGAGGCAATGAGCAGTTCTTC